Shown below are 26 T cell receptor beta chains from a single sample sequenced in a study of response to subunit inactivated influenza vaccine. TCRdb reanalysed the RT-PCR reads using MiXCR and keeps one entry per CDR3 protein. The top ten hold roughly 12% of the sample, which has 150,000 or so distinct CDR3 sequences, approximately 10% seen once. Sequenced material: non-naive T cells sorted from PBMCs, taken roughly 6 weeks after vaccination. These receptors all stem from a man aged 45-65 years who received an inactivated influenza vaccine.

There are many counts of this clonotype. The chain employs TRBV9 and TRBJ1-3; D is unresolved. Germline assignment: CDR1 SGDLS and CDR2 YYNGEE. This CDR3 comprises 13 residues. V lost 0 bases to trimming and J lost 0 bases, with 1 base between them. The CDR3 is CASSVDSGNTIYF. CDR3 in DNA: TGTGCCAGCAGCGTAGACTCTGGAAACACCATATATTTT.

V and J are TRBV6-2 or TRBV6-3 and TRBJ2-3; 7 bases map to TRBD2. The V segment lost 6 bases and the J segment 4 bases; nucleotides outside the gene matches: 16. CDR1 is MNHEY and CDR2 is SVGEGT in the germline V gene. The CDR3 has 17 residues. CDR3 residues: CASSPRGLGLIPDTQYF. In DNA form, the CDR3 reads TGTGCCAGCAGCCCACGGGGACTGGGACTAATCCCAGATACGCAGTATTTT.

This clonotype was detected ten times or more. The rearrangement links TRBV4-2 to TRBJ1-3; D remains unclear. There are 19 residues in the CDR3. Germline CDR1 reads LGHNA; CDR2 reads YNFKEQ. With 0 bases removed from V and 0 bases from J, the gap between germline ends came to 18 bases. CDR3 in DNA: TGTGCCAGCAGCCAAGATAAACTGGTTCAGCCCTACTCTGGAAACACCATATATTTT. Translating it yields CASSQDKLVQPYSGNTIYF.

The table lists this clonotype with many counts. The chain joins TRBV2 to TRBJ2-3; 9 bases match TRBD2. The CDR3 has 15 amino acids. Germline values: CDR1 SNHLY, CDR2 FYNNEI. Trimming removed 4 bases from V and 0 bases from J; junction bases left unmatched: 2. DNA of the CDR3: TGTGCCAGCAGTGCGACTAGCGGTAGCACAGATACGCAGTATTTT. It encodes CASSATSGSTDTQYF. Using reference TRBV2 and TRBJ2-3 for the parts outside the CDR3, the full variable domain is EPEVTQTPSHQVTQMGQEVILRCVPISNHLYFYWYRQILGQKVEFLVSFYNNEISEKSEIFDDQFSVERPDGSNFTLKIRSTKLEDSAMYFCASSATSGSTDTQYFGPGTRLTVL.

The chain recombines TRBV13 with TRBJ2-7; 16 bases map to TRBD2. The junction had 3 bases not matched to a gene; V was cut back by 4 bases and J by 0 bases. Germline lookup yields CDR1 PRHDT and CDR2 FYEKMQ (reference sequence). The CDR3 spans 17 residues. The CDR3 protein is CASSSGTSGRVSYEQYF. CDR3 sequence (DNA): TGTGCCAGCAGCTCCGGGACTAGCGGGAGGGTCTCCTACGAGCAGTACTTC.

This clonotype was found many times. The chain combines TRBV12-3 or TRBV12-4 with TRBJ2-7; D is perhaps TRBD2 (6 bases). Deletions cut 5 bases from V and 6 bases from J, with 11 bases between. The CDR3 is made up of 12 amino acids. The CDR3 region is CASSTSGGEQYF. The CDR3 bases are TGTGCCAGCAGTACATCCGGGGGCGAGCAGTACTTC.

This clonotype was seen many times. The rearrangement joins TRBV5-1 to TRBJ2-2, with D perhaps matching TRBD2 (5 bases). The CDR3 loop spans 13 amino acids. The V and J ends lost 5 bases and 3 bases respectively, with 8 bases between them. The germline V gene encodes CDR1 SGHRS and CDR2 YFSETQ. CDR3 sequence reads: CASRGADTGELFF. The CDR3, as DNA: TGCGCCAGCAGAGGAGCGGACACCGGGGAGCTGTTTTTT.

This clonotype has at least ten counts. The V and J genes are TRBV14 and TRBJ2-7; TRBD1 is a possible D gene (5 bases). Trimming shortened V by 1 base and J by 6 bases, and 10 bases separated the two germline ends. The CDR3 has 13 amino acids. CDR1 and CDR2 (germline): SGHDN, FVKESK. The CDR3 reads CASSQARVGEQYF. The CDR3 DNA sequence: TGTGCCAGCAGCCAAGCCAGGGTCGGCGAGCAGTACTTC.

This clonotype was picked up a small number of times. This chain links TRBV3-1 with TRBJ2-7; possible D gene TRBD2, 6 bases. Germline V gene lookup returns CDR1 LGHDT and CDR2 YNNKEL (reference sequence). CDR3 length: 17 amino acids. Trimming pared 4 bases from V and 2 bases from J, leaving 21 bases between. The chain's CDR3 is CASSRLLGAGLPYEQYF. The CDR3 DNA reads TGTGCCAGCAGCCGCCTACTGGGAGCGGGCCTTCCCTACGAGCAGTACTTC.

Here the CDR3 reads CSANTKGKGTYGYTF. The CDR3 nucleotides are TGCAGTGCCAATACAAAGGGGAAAGGCACCTATGGCTACACCTTC. V usage is TRBV20-1 and J usage is TRBJ1-2; D possibly corresponds to TRBD1 (5 bases). V lost 6 bases, J lost 4 bases, and 21 bases lay in between. The CDR3 loop spans 15 amino acids. The germline V gene has CDR1 DFQATT and CDR2 SNEGSKA (reference sequence).

This clonotype was detected many times. The V gene is TRBV28, the J gene TRBJ1-1; D gene unclear. The CDR3 is 13 residues long. Trimming removed 3 bases from V and 2 bases from J, with 7 bases in between. Germline V gives CDR1 MDHEN, CDR2 SYDVKM. The CDR3 nucleotides read TGTGCCAGCAGTTTCCTAATCAACACTGAAGCTTTCTTT. Its translation is CASSFLINTEAFF.

This chain connects TRBV7-9 to TRBJ2-1; 7 bases match TRBD2. V shed 2 bases and J 5 bases; nucleotides not matched to a gene: 6. This CDR3 region has 15 residues. The germline CDR1 and CDR2 sequences are SEHNR and FQNEAQ (reference sequence). CDR3 in amino acids: CASSLSAGPNNEQFF. In DNA, the CDR3 is TGTGCCAGCAGCTTATCAGCGGGACCAAACAATGAGCAGTTCTTC.

This clonotype was recorded a few times. This chain joins TRBV27 and TRBJ2-7; D is perhaps TRBD2 (7 bases). With 3 bases removed from V and 1 base from J, the gap between germline ends came to 10 bases. This CDR3 has 14 residues. CDR1 and CDR2 (germline): MNHEY, SMNVEV (reference sequence). The CDR3 sequence: CASSFRGGSYEQYF. CDR3 DNA sequence: TGTGCCAGCAGTTTTAGGGGGGGGTCCTACGAGCAGTACTTC.

This clonotype was counted ten times or more. Given a much more abundant clone one base away, this may be a read error. This sequence joins TRBV28 and TRBJ1-1; D remains ambiguous. The CDR3 sequence is 11 residues long. Germline loops: CDR1 MDHEN, CDR2 SYDVKM. The V end was cut by 6 bases, the J end by 1 base, with 3 bases between. The CDR3 spells CASSQNTEAFF. The CDR3 DNA follows: TGTGCCAGCAGCCAGAACACTGAAGCTTTCTTT.

This clonotype has more than one count but fewer than ten. The J gene is TRBJ2-7, the V gene TRBV7-2; D might be TRBD1 or TRBD2, each matching 5 bases. Per germline, CDR1 SGHTA and CDR2 FQGNSA. The CDR3 has 15 amino acids. V was pared by 5 bases and J by 6 bases, with 20 bases between. CDR3: CASSLDQGPMGEQYF. The CDR3 DNA sequence: TGTGCCAGCAGCCTCGACCAGGGACCGATGGGCGAGCAGTACTTC.

This clonotype was seen a few times. The DNA of the CDR3 is TGTGCCAGCAGCGTAGAACAGACCGAGCAGTTCTTC. As protein: CASSVEQTEQFF. The chain combines TRBV9 with TRBJ2-1; the D is unclear. Germline V gene sequence: CDR1 SGDLS, CDR2 YYNGEE. The CDR3 has 12 amino acids. The V gene lost 0 bases and the J gene lost 10 bases, with 8 bases spanning the gap. Supplemented by reference TRBV9 and TRBJ2-1, the full variable domain reads DSGVTQTPKHLITATGQRVTLRCSPRSGDLSVYWYQQSLDQGLQFLIQYYNGEERAKGNILERFSAQQFPDLHSELNLSSLELGDSALYFCASSVEQTEQFFGPGTRLTVL.

The sample holds a few counts of this clonotype. The genes are TRBV20-1 and TRBJ2-7; 14 bases align to TRBD2. Losses at the gene ends were 3 bases for V and 7 bases for J; bases not matched to a gene: 2. The germline V gene has CDR1 DFQATT and CDR2 SNEGSKA (reference sequence). The CDR3 extends over 13 amino acids. The chain's CDR3 is CSASRLAGGEQYF. CDR3 DNA: TGCAGTGCTAGCCGACTAGCGGGAGGGGAGCAGTACTTC.

This clonotype was observed a few times. This chain links TRBV2 with TRBJ2-5, with D possibly called TRBD1 or TRBD2 (5 bases each). CDR3 length: 14 residues. Deletions cut 4 bases from V and 5 bases from J, with 14 bases between. Germline V CDR1 and CDR2: SNHLY, FYNNEI. CDR3 nucleotide sequence: TGTGCCAGCAGTGGACAGTCTAGAGGGGAGACCCAGTACTTC. Protein product: CASSGQSRGETQYF.

This clonotype appeared a few times. V and J are TRBV7-9 and TRBJ2-7, with 9 bases identical to TRBD2. Trimming took 3 bases from V and 7 from J; bases not matched to a gene: 13. The CDR3 runs 16 residues. CDR1 and CDR2 (germline): SEHNR, FQNEAQ (reference sequence). CDR3 sequence reads: CASSFFGSAGGNEQYF. Here the CDR3 DNA reads TGTGCCAGCAGCTTTTTCGGTTCTGCGGGAGGGAATGAGCAGTACTTC.

This clonotype was detected only a few times. CDR3 amino acids: CASSLAGTGLGEQYF. The CDR3 DNA reads as TGTGCCAGCAGCTTAGCAGGGACAGGACTAGGCGAGCAGTACTTC. The chain joins TRBV7-2 to TRBJ2-7; D might be TRBD1 (8 bases). Trimming stripped 0 bases from V and 6 bases from J, with 15 bases between. The CDR3 contains 15 residues. The germline V gene encodes CDR1 SGHTA and CDR2 FQGNSA.

The chain employs TRBV12-3 or TRBV12-4 and TRBJ2-7; possibly TRBD2 for D (5 bases). Trimming cost V 5 bases and J 2 bases, with 10 bases left between them. CDR3 size: 13 residues. The CDR3 loop reads CASSNGLPYEQYF. CDR3 coding DNA: TGTGCCAGCAGTAATGGACTGCCCTACGAGCAGTACTTC.

V gene TRBV29-1 combines with J gene TRBJ2-2, with D possibly matching TRBD1 (7 bases). Germline lookup yields CDR1 SQVTM and CDR2 ANQGSEA. Trimming left V 0 bases short and J 6 bases short, with 20 bases between. The CDR3 has 17 amino acids. CDR3 loop: CSVEDRGSGGQAGELFF. The CDR3 nucleotides are TGCAGCGTTGAAGATCGGGGGTCAGGGGGGCAGGCCGGGGAGCTGTTTTTT.

This clonotype has at least ten counts. The chain recombines TRBV20-1 with TRBJ1-1; no reliable D call. Between the trimmed V and J ends, which lost 1 base and 0 bases, there was a span of 6 bases. This CDR3 spans 13 amino acids. Looked up from germline, CDR1 is DFQATT and CDR2 is SNEGSKA (reference sequence). The CDR3 here is CSARGGVNTEAFF. In DNA form, the CDR3 reads TGCAGTGCTAGAGGGGGTGTGAACACTGAAGCTTTCTTT.

This clonotype was seen only a few times. The chain links TRBV6-2 or TRBV6-3 to TRBJ2-7; no definite D call. In germline, CDR1 is MNHEY, CDR2 SVGEGT. The CDR3 loop spans 17 amino acids. Trimming stripped 0 bases from V and 2 bases from J, with 17 bases between. The CDR3 region is CASSYSVPGHPTYEQYF. In DNA form, the CDR3 reads TGTGCCAGCAGTTACTCGGTCCCAGGCCACCCCACCTACGAGCAGTACTTC.

The chain links TRBV7-2 to TRBJ2-5, with 9 positions matching TRBD1. This CDR3 region has 15 residues. Germline lookup yields CDR1 SGHTA and CDR2 FQGNSA. V gave up 4 bases and J gave up 7 bases; unmatched junction bases: 10. CDR3 sequence (DNA): TGTGCCAGCAGCTCCCGGGACAGGGCTGGGGGGACCCAGTACTTC. It is translated as CASSSRDRAGGTQYF.

This clonotype has more than one count but fewer than ten. J is TRBJ2-1 and V is TRBV10-3; the D gene is possibly TRBD2 (5 bases). The V gene's germline CDR1 is ENHRY and CDR2 SYGVKD. The CDR3 is 14 residues long. Trimming removed 3 bases at V and 2 bases at J, with 8 bases between. The CDR3 protein is CAISEIATYNEQFF. The CDR3 DNA reads as TGTGCCATCAGTGAAATAGCGACCTACAATGAGCAGTTCTTC.